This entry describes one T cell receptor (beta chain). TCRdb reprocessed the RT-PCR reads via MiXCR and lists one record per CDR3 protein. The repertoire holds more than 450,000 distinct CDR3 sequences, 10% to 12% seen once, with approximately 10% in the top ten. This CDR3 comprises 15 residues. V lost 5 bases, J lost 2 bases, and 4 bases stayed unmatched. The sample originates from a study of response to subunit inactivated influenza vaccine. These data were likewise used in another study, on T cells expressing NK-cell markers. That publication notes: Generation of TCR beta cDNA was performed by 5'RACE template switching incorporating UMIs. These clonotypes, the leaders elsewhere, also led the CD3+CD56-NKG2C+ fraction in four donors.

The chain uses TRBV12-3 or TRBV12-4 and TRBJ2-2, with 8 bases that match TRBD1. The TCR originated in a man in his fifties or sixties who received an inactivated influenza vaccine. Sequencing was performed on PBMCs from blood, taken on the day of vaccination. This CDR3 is CASSVDRGNTGELFF. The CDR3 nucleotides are TGTGCCAGCAGTGTCGACAGGGGAAACACCGGGGAGCTGTTTTTT.